Listed below are T cell receptor beta chains from one sample, sequenced in a study of blood T cells in healthy people across ages. TCRdb passed the 5' RACE reads through MiXCR, listing each CDR3 protein once. Among around 650,000 distinct CDR3 sequences listed, approximately 40% were seen once. The specimen was blood. Every receptor here comes from a man aged 80 or over in good health. CDR3s include the opening cysteine and the closing phenylalanine or tryptophan. The order of the fields is clone size, V gene, CDR3 protein. Size is omitted from some rows. Given values are once, few, many or a class for expanded clones.

>few|TRBV29-1
CSVERIGEQYF
>NA|TRBV5-1
CASSSLAGGASSYNEQFF
>NA|TRBV27
CASSLSRLTGELFF
>few|TRBV29-1
CSVSVGGELFF
>NA|TRBV9
CASSVRGQPWDEQFF
>NA|TRBV4-2
CASSQVGQFGNIQYF
>NA|TRBV2
CASSTNRVGLAGDEQFF
>NA|TRBV30
CAWGRGANVLTF
>NA|TRBV6-2/TRBV6-3
CASSDGTGGRYEQYF
>few|TRBV6-2/TRBV6-3
CASGKRDYEQYF
>NA|TRBV20-1
CSARSDADEQFF
>few|TRBV6-5
CASMRGHSYEQYF
>NA|TRBV6-2/TRBV6-3
CASSYSSPGDPVRSEQFF
>NA|TRBV9
CASSVDPETRTGELFF
>NA|TRBV4-1
CASSQGPDSYNEQFF
>NA|TRBV9
CASSVGGTGLLFF
>once|TRBV7-3
CASSRSSVYNEQFF
>NA|TRBV25-1
CASRLGTITEAFF
>NA|TRBV4-3
CASSQIPRANTEAFF
>NA|TRBV24-1
CATSDPTYQETQYF
>few|TRBV11-2
CASSLSGGGTSYNEQFF
>NA|TRBV6-5
CASSYEMAFSRANVLTF
>few|TRBV9
CASSGQGGQETQYF
>NA|TRBV12-3/TRBV12-4
CASSFQVLAGIAKNIQYF
>NA|TRBV5-1
CASSVTDNEQFF
>NA|TRBV2
CASRSNSRDHQPQHF
>NA|TRBV12-3/TRBV12-4
CASTLGGANNEQFF
>few|TRBV15
CATSREAFRADTQYF
>NA|TRBV20-1
CSAQTGTQETQYF
>NA|TRBV3-1
CASSRRGGSGEKLFF
>NA|TRBV14
CASSQEGSPYGYTF
>few|TRBV6-2/TRBV6-3
CASSVAGRWPQHF
>NA|TRBV4-2
CASSQVGGSTEQYF
>NA|TRBV5-1
CASSLIPGEDTGELFF
>NA|TRBV10-2
CASSTDLKNIQYF
>NA|TRBV7-2
CASNLRGDGNYGYTF
>NA|TRBV27
CASSNREGSLKGYTF
>NA|TRBV20-1
CSARIFSYNKQFF
>NA|TRBV20-1
CSASQRLAGPFYEQYF
>NA|TRBV20-1
CSARDLGRNYGYTF